The 15 T cell receptor beta chains below all came from one sample that was sequenced in a study of T cells in Graves' hyperthyroidism and ophthalmopathy. RNA transcripts gave rise to amplified TCR beta CDR3 regions. Using the HTBI primer set, a first-round RT-PCR was run on the TCR CDR3. TCRdb reanalysed the multiplex PCR reads using MiXCR and keeps one entry per CDR3 protein. The sample includes roughly 580,000 distinct CDR3 sequences, approximately 13% of them seen just once. The specimen sequenced was blood. The receptors derive from a woman in her 30s with Graves' hyperthyroidism that later progressed to Graves' ophthalmopathy.

This clonotype was observed many times. The chain joins TRBV28 to TRBJ1-5; 9 bases are shared with TRBD1. CDR1 is MDHEN, CDR2 SYDVKM, per germline. V trimming: 3 bases; J trimming: 0 bases; junction bases outside the gene matches: 6. CDR3 length: 17 residues. The CDR3 region is CASSFLWTGDSNQPQHF. DNA for the CDR3: TGTGCCAGCAGTTTCCTATGGACAGGGGATAGCAATCAGCCCCAGCATTTT.

This clonotype occurred a few times. V gene TRBV20-1 combines with J gene TRBJ2-6; 8 bases match TRBD1. Trimming at V came to 0 bases and at J to 2 bases, leaving 6 bases not matched to a gene. The V gene's germline CDR1 is DFQATT and CDR2 SNEGSKA (reference sequence). This CDR3 is 17 amino acids long. The DNA for the CDR3 is TGCAGTGCTAGAGACCGGGACAGGTGGGCTGGGGCCAACGTCCTGACTTTC. It encodes CSARDRDRWAGANVLTF.

This clonotype was seen many times. Here the CDR3 DNA reads TGCAGTGCGGGGACTCAGGGCATATTAAATCAGCCCCAGCATTTT. As protein: CSAGTQGILNQPQHF. The chain uses TRBV20-1 and TRBJ1-5; the D gene is possibly TRBD1 (5 bases). CDR1 and CDR2 (germline): DFQATT, SNEGSKA (reference sequence). CDR3 length: 15 amino acids. With 6 bases removed from V and 4 bases from J, the gap between germline ends came to 19 bases.

In DNA form, the CDR3 reads TGTGCCATCAGTGCCCCACCAGGGGATACGCAGTATTTT. This translates into CAISAPPGDTQYF. The rearrangement joins TRBV10-3 to TRBJ2-3; the D gene is possibly TRBD1 (5 bases). The CDR3 totals 13 residues. V lost 4 bases and J 6 bases, leaving 11 bases between the germline ends. Germline V gene sequence: CDR1 ENHRY, CDR2 SYGVKD.

Ten or more counts support this clonotype. As DNA, the CDR3 is TGTGCCGCTCGGACAGGGGTCCACTCTGGGGCCAACGTCCTGACTTTC. Its protein is CAARTGVHSGANVLTF. The chain has TRBV6-2 or TRBV6-3 and TRBJ2-6; 9 positions match TRBD1. V shed 11 bases and J 0 bases; nucleotides not matched to a gene: 8. CDR1 and CDR2 from the germline V gene are MNHEY and SVGEGT. The length of the CDR3 is 16 residues.

This clonotype was seen a handful of times. This rearrangement joins TRBV10-3 to TRBJ2-3; no definite D call. The germline V gene has CDR1 ENHRY and CDR2 SYGVKD. The CDR3 runs to 12 residues. The germline V and J ends were trimmed by 2 bases and 6 bases, with 6 bases remaining between them. The CDR3 is CAISEGSDTQYF. DNA for the CDR3: TGTGCCATCAGTGAGGGGTCGGATACGCAGTATTTT.

This clonotype was recorded a few times. The gene calls are TRBV19 and TRBJ2-1, with a tentative D call TRBD2 (6 bases). CDR3 length: 13 amino acids. Looked up from germline, CDR1 is LNHDA and CDR2 is SQIVND (reference sequence). V gave up 2 bases and J gave up 6 bases, with 8 bases separating them. The CDR3 nucleotides read TGTGCCAGTAGTATATCACTAGCCAATGAGCAGTTCTTC. Protein: CASSISLANEQFF.

This clonotype was seen repeatedly, ten times or more. The rearrangement uses TRBV3-1 and TRBJ2-7; 13 bases align to TRBD2. J was trimmed by 5 bases and V by 1 base; bases with no gene match: 11. Germline CDR1 LGHDT, CDR2 YNNKEL (reference sequence). The CDR3 runs to 18 residues. CDR3 loop: CASSQGAGLAGAGNEQYF. DNA of the CDR3: TGTGCCAGCAGCCAAGGTGCCGGACTAGCGGGAGCTGGTAACGAGCAGTACTTC.

This clonotype has only a few counts. The V gene is TRBV20-1, the J gene TRBJ1-2; D may be TRBD1 (5 bases). Trimming pared 0 bases from V and 8 bases from J, leaving 16 bases between. Germline V gene sequence: CDR1 DFQATT, CDR2 SNEGSKA (reference sequence). There are 14 residues in the CDR3. The CDR3 DNA is TGCAGTGCTAGAGACCAGATACAGGAACGGGGCTACACCTTC. Translating gives CSARDQIQERGYTF.

This clonotype was found a few times. V is TRBV5-1 and J is TRBJ1-2, with no clear D. CDR3 length equals 12 residues. Germline lookup yields CDR1 SGHRS and CDR2 YFSETQ. V lost 1 base and J lost 8, with 9 bases in between. The CDR3 reads CASSLIQGGYTF. Here the CDR3 DNA reads TGCGCCAGCAGCTTGATACAAGGAGGCTACACCTTC.

V usage is TRBV10-1 and J usage is TRBJ2-2, with D unclear. From germline, CDR1 is WNHNN and CDR2 SYGVQD (reference sequence). This CDR3 is built from 16 residues. The germline V and J ends were trimmed by 5 bases and 2 bases, with 15 bases remaining between them. The CDR3 region is CASSPRITPNTGELFF. The CDR3 DNA reads as TGCGCCAGCAGTCCGCGGATAACACCCAACACCGGGGAGCTGTTTTTT.

This clonotype was detected only a few times. The J gene is TRBJ2-2, the V gene TRBV5-1; TRBD1 matches 10 bases. V lost 3 bases and J lost 4; bases outside the gene matches: 6. The CDR3 loop spans 16 amino acids. Germline lookup yields CDR1 SGHRS and CDR2 YFSETQ. Written as DNA, the CDR3 is TGCGCCAGCAGCTCGGGAGGGACAGGGGTCACCGGGGAGCTGTTTTTT. It encodes CASSSGGTGVTGELFF. The full variable domain, rest sourced from reference TRBV5-1 and TRBJ2-2, is KAGVTQTPRYLIKTRGQQVTLSCSPISGHRSVSWYQQTPGQGLQFLFEYFSETQRNKGNFPGRFSGRQFSNSRSEMNVSTLELGDSALYLCASSSGGTGVTGELFFGEGSRLTVL.

This clonotype was detected only once. Possible read error: a much larger clone is one base away. The chain combines TRBV5-1 with TRBJ2-7; a possible D gene is TRBD1 (5 bases). Germline-derived CDR1 and CDR2 are SGHRS and YFSETQ. V gave up 2 bases and J gave up 0 bases, with 12 bases separating them. The CDR3 is made up of 15 amino acids. The CDR3 here is CASSLQDKGSYEQYF. Here the CDR3 DNA reads TGCGCCAGCAGCTTACAGGACAAGGGCTCCTACGAGCAGTACTTC.

This clonotype was found many times. V gene TRBV12-3 or TRBV12-4 combines with J gene TRBJ1-1; D is undetermined. The V gene lost 2 bases and the J gene lost 5 bases, with 9 bases spanning the gap. This CDR3 region has 13 residues. The CDR3 region has the DNA TGTGCCAGCAGTTTAAGATTGGGGACTGAAGCTTTCTTT. It specifies CASSLRLGTEAFF.

The rearrangement joins TRBV4-3 to TRBJ2-7; 10 bases fit TRBD2. J was trimmed by 3 bases and V by 0 bases; bases with no gene match: 8. The germline V gene encodes CDR1 LGHNA and CDR2 YSLEER. This CDR3 contains 17 residues. The CDR3 loop reads CASSQDLASGSIYEQYF. CDR3 nucleotide sequence: TGCGCCAGCAGCCAAGATCTGGCTAGCGGGAGTATCTACGAGCAGTACTTC.